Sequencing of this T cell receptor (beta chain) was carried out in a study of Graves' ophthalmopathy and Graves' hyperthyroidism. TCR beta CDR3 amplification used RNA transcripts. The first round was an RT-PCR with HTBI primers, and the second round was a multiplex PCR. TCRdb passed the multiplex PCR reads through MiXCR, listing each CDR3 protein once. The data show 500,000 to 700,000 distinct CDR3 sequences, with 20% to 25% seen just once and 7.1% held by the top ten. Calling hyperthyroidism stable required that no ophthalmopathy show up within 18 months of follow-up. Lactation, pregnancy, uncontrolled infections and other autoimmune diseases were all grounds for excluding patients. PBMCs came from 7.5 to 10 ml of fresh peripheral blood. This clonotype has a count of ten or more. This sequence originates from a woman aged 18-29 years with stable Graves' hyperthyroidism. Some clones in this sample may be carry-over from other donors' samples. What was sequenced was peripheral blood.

The CDR3 loop reads CASSFDRTGAKETQYF. The DNA for the CDR3 is TGTGCCAGCAGTTTCGATCGGACAGGGGCAAAAGAGACCCAGTACTTC. This chain connects TRBV27 to TRBJ2-5; 9 nucleotides align to TRBD1. Germline CDR1 MNHEY, CDR2 SMNVEV (reference sequence). The CDR3 runs to 16 residues. Unmatched junction bases numbered 8, after V lost 3 bases and J lost 3 bases.